The 16 T cell receptor beta chains given below trace back to one sample, sequenced in a study of cytomegalovirus exposure and HLA in healthy donors. The PCR contained 60 Vbeta and 13 Jbeta primers. Only in-frame clones appear in the TCRdb table, and some are missing; sequencing was by immunoSEQ multiplex PCR. The sample carries approximately 140,000 clones, 81% recorded once. Source material: PBMCs. The origin of the receptors is a man aged 18 to 30 in good health and CMV-seronegative.

This chain joins TRBV5-4 and TRBJ1-6; TRBD1 matches 7 bases. Germline assignment: CDR1 SGHNT and CDR2 YYREEE (reference sequence). The junction had 6 bases not matched to a gene; V was cut back by 4 bases and J by 5 bases. The CDR3 contains 15 residues. Here the CDR3 reads CASSIQDRNNSPLHF. The CDR3 bases are TGTGCCAGCAGCATACAGGACAGGAATAATTCACCCCTCCACTTT.

This clone appeared a few times. This chain connects TRBV19 to TRBJ1-5; 9 positions agree with TRBD1. The CDR3 contains 17 residues. Germline values: CDR1 LNHDA, CDR2 SQIVND (reference sequence). V lost 6 bases to trimming and J lost 6 bases; unmatched junction nucleotides: 15. The CDR3 here is CASRSVKTGGRSQPQHF. CDR3 in DNA: TGTGCCAGTAGGTCCGTCAAAACAGGGGGCAGAAGTCAGCCCCAGCATTTT.

J is TRBJ2-1 and V is TRBV29-1; 15 nucleotides align to TRBD2. The CDR3 runs to 15 residues. V shed 6 bases, J shed 4 bases, and the junction held 4 bases outside the gene matches. Per the germline V gene, CDR1 is SQVTM and CDR2 is ANQGSEA. The CDR3 is CSVEGTSGGYNEQFF. The CDR3 region has the DNA TGCAGCGTCGAGGGGACTAGCGGGGGGTACAATGAGCAGTTCTTC.

The genes are TRBV6-5 and TRBJ1-1; TRBD1 aligns across 11 bases. The length of the CDR3 is 16 residues. CDR1 and CDR2 from the germline V gene are MNHEY and SVGAGI. Trimming removed 0 bases from V and 5 bases from J; junction bases left unmatched: 5. The chain's CDR3 is CASSYSRTGGLTEAFF. The CDR3 region has the DNA TGTGCCAGCAGTTACTCGCGGACAGGGGGCTTAACTGAAGCTTTCTTT.

This clone was detected only once. The V gene is TRBV7-6, the J gene TRBJ1-5; 7 bases map to TRBD1. The J segment lost 0 bases and the V segment lost 5 bases, leaving 4 bases of the junction unmatched. The CDR3 covers 15 residues. The germline gives CDR1 SGHVS, CDR2 FNYEAQ. CDR3 loop: CASSRDSYSNQPQHF. Written as DNA, the CDR3 is TGTGCCAGCAGCCGGGACAGCTATAGCAATCAGCCCCAGCATTTT. The full variable domain, rest sourced from reference TRBV7-6 and TRBJ1-5, is GAGVSQSPRYKVTKRGQDVALRCDPISGHVSLYWYRQALGQGPEFLTYFNYEAQQDKSGLPNDRFSAERPEGSISTLTIQRTEQRDSAMYRCASSRDSYSNQPQHFGDGTRLSIL.

The rearrangement links TRBV27 to TRBJ1-4, with 11 bases matching TRBD1. The CDR3 sequence is 14 residues long. The V and J ends lost 7 bases and 8 bases, in that order; junction bases with no gene match: 6. Germline loops: CDR1 MNHEY, CDR2 SMNVEV (reference sequence). CDR3 DNA sequence: TGTGCCAGCATGAGGACAGGGGGCGCGGAAAAACTGTTTTTT. Translation: CASMRTGGAEKLFF.

V usage is TRBV9 and J usage is TRBJ1-1; D is perhaps TRBD1 (6 bases). CDR3 size: 15 residues. Trimming removed 3 bases from V and 4 bases from J, with 16 bases in between. The germline CDR1 and CDR2 sequences are SGDLS and YYNGEE. This CDR3 reads CASSALERTATEAFF. Written as DNA, the CDR3 is TGTGCCAGCAGCGCTCTAGAAAGGACAGCCACTGAAGCTTTCTTT.

The V gene is TRBV6-1, the J gene TRBJ2-7; 11 bases map to TRBD1. V lost 4 bases, J lost 12 bases, and 11 bases stayed unmatched. The CDR3 is 14 amino acids. The germline V gene has CDR1 MNHNS and CDR2 SASEGT. CDR3 coding DNA: TGTGCCAGCAGTGCCCCGGGACAGGGGGGGCAGGGGTACTTC. Protein: CASSAPGQGGQGYF.

This clone appeared a few times. The chain couples TRBV12-5 to TRBJ2-7; D might be TRBD1 (6 bases). Trimming stripped 7 bases from V and 0 bases from J, with 13 bases between. The CDR3 spans 14 residues. The germline gives CDR1 LGHNT, CDR2 FRNRAP. CDR3 in amino acids: CASEPAGDSYEQYF. In DNA form, the CDR3 reads TGTGCTAGTGAACCGGCAGGGGACTCCTACGAGCAGTACTTC.

The chain employs TRBV5-8 and TRBJ1-1; TRBD1 agrees at 11 bases. Germline CDR1 is SGHTS and CDR2 is YDEGEE. The ends lost 5 bases at V and 0 bases at J; junction bases unmatched: 6. The CDR3 has 16 residues. For the CDR3, the DNA is TGTGCCAGCAGTCCGGACAGGGGGCGCTTGAACACTGAAGCTTTCTTT. Encoded protein: CASSPDRGRLNTEAFF.

V is TRBV2 and J is TRBJ1-5; a weak D match, TRBD1 (5 bases). V lost 4 bases, J lost 3 bases, and 13 bases lay in between. Germline-derived CDR1 and CDR2 are SNHLY and FYNNEI. CDR3 length: 15 amino acids. CDR3 protein: CASSVFDRANQPQHF. DNA for the CDR3: TGTGCCAGCAGTGTTTTCGACAGAGCCAATCAGCCCCAGCATTTT. Drawing the rest from reference TRBV2 and TRBJ1-5, the complete variable domain is EPEVTQTPSHQVTQMGQEVILRCVPISNHLYFYWYRQILGQKVEFLVSFYNNEISEKSEIFDDQFSVERPDGSNFTLKIRSTKLEDSAMYFCASSVFDRANQPQHFGDGTRLSIL.

This rearrangement joins TRBV28 to TRBJ1-4, with D unclear. V shed 6 bases and J shed 0 bases, with 8 bases lying between them. The CDR3 has 14 residues. Germline V gene sequence: CDR1 MDHEN, CDR2 SYDVKM. The DNA of the CDR3 is TGTGCCAGCAGCGAGGCTCCAACTAATGAAAAACTGTTTTTT. This codes for CASSEAPTNEKLFF.

This clone was observed a few times. The chain is built from TRBV10-3 and TRBJ1-6; TRBD1 might be the D (5 bases). V was clipped by 1 base and J by 10 bases, with 14 bases between them. The CDR3 has 15 amino acids. The germline CDR1 and CDR2 sequences are ENHRY and SYGVKD. CDR3 DNA: TGTGCCATCAGTGAGTACTCAGGGACTGCCTCACCCCTCCACTTT. Its protein product is CAISEYSGTASPLHF.

The chain joins TRBV30 to TRBJ1-1; the D gene is possibly TRBD1 (5 bases). V was pared by 0 bases and J by 3 bases, with 20 bases between. Germline values: CDR1 GTSNPN, CDR2 SVGIG (reference sequence). This CDR3 has 17 residues. CDR3 loop: CAWSVPSGVWADTEAFF. The CDR3 DNA sequence: TGTGCCTGGAGTGTACCTTCGGGGGTATGGGCCGACACTGAAGCTTTCTTT.

The J gene is TRBJ2-5, the V gene TRBV7-8; TRBD2 matches at 8 bases. Germline values: CDR1 SGHVS, CDR2 FQNEAQ. V was clipped by 5 bases and J by 3 bases; unmatched bases: 5. CDR3 size: 14 residues. In DNA, the CDR3 is TGTGCCAGCAGCCCGGGACTAGTTGAAGAGACCCAGTACTTC. Amino acid sequence: CASSPGLVEETQYF.

This sequence joins TRBV14 and TRBJ2-2; D gene unclear. Deletions cut 1 base from V and 11 bases from J, with 8 bases between. The length of the CDR3 is 12 residues. Germline lookup yields CDR1 SGHDN and CDR2 FVKESK. The CDR3 DNA sequence: TGTGCCAGCAGCCAAGGTCGGGTCGAGCTGTTTTTT. It codes for CASSQGRVELFF.